A single sample is the source of the 2 T cell receptor beta chains below, sequenced in a study of T-cell reconstitution after alpha-beta-depleted transplantation in children. TCRbeta library construction was performed incorporating unique molecular identifiers. TCRdb re-derived calls from the PCR reads in MiXCR, one entry per CDR3 protein. The table records almost 600,000 distinct CDR3 sequences, roughly 30% of them present only once. The source material was PBMCs, sampled before TCRalphabeta/CD19-depleted stem cell transplant. Receptors were obtained from a boy under two years old with Wiskott-Aldrich syndrome, due to receive a stem cell transplant.

The chain couples TRBV5-1 to TRBJ2-7; no definite D call. The CDR3 is made up of 13 amino acids. CDR1 SGHRS and CDR2 YFSETQ come from the germline V gene. Trimming pared 6 bases from V and 1 base from J, leaving 11 bases between. Here the CDR3 reads CASTRGVSYEQYF. Here the CDR3 DNA reads TGCGCCAGCACCCGTGGGGTTTCCTACGAGCAGTACTTC.

The chain links TRBV29-1 to TRBJ1-3, with no clear D. The CDR3 runs to 13 residues. V shed 5 bases and J shed 1 base, with 9 bases lying between them. The germline V gene encodes CDR1 SQVTM and CDR2 ANQGSEA. The CDR3 DNA follows: TGCAGCGTTCTCCCCGCGTCTGGAAACACCATATATTTT. This encodes CSVLPASGNTIYF.